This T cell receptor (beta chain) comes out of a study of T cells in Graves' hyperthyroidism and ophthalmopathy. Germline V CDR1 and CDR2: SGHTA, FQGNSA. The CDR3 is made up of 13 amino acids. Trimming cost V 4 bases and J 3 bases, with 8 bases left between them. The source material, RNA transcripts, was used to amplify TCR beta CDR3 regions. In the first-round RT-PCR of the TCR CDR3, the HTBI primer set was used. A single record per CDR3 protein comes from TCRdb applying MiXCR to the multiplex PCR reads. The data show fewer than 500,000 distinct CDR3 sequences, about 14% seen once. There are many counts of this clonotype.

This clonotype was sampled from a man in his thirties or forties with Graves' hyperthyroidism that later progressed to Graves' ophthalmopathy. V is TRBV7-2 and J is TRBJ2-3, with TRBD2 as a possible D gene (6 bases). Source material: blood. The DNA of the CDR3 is TGTGCCAGCAGCTCACTAGCTACAGATACGCAGTATTTT. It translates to CASSSLATDTQYF.